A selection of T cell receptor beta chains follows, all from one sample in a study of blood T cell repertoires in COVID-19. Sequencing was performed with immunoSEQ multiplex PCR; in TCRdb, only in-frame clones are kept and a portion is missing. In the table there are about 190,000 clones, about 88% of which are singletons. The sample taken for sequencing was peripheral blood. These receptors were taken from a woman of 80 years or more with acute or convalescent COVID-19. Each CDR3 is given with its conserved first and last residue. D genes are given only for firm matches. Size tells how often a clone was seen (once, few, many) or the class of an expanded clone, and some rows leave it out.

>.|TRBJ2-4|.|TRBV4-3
TGCGCCAGCAGCCAAGTCCCGGGGGAGACGGCCAAAAACATTCAGTACTTC
CASSQVPGETAKNIQYF
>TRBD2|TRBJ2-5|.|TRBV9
TGTGCCAGCAGCGGCGGGGGGTCCCAGTACTTC
CASSGGGSQYF
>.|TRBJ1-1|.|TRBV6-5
TGTGCCAGCAGTCAGCAGCGGTCAGAAGGAGCTTTCTTT
CASSQQRSEGAFF
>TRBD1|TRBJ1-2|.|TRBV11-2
TGTGCCAGCAGCCCCGACAGGGTGAGGTGGGATGGCTACACCTTC
CASSPDRVRWDGYTF
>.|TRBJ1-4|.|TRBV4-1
TGCGCCAGCAGCCAAGGATGGGCGCCGGAAAAACTGTTTTTT
CASSQGWAPEKLFF
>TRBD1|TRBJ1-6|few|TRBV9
TGTGCCAGCAGCGTACCTTACCGGGACAGGGCTTCGAGGACACCCCTCCACTTT
CASSVPYRDRASRTPLHF
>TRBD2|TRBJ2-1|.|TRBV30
TGTGCCTGGAGAACTAGCGGTGCTTACAATGAGCAGTTCTTC
CAWRTSGAYNEQFF
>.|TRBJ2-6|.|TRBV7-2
TGTGCCAGCAGCTTACATGGGGCCAACGTCCTGACTTTC
CASSLHGANVLTF
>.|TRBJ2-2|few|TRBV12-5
TGTGCTAGTTGTGTGGGACAATCGAACACCGGGGAGCTGTTTTTT
CASCVGQSNTGELFF
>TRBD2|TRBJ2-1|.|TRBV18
TGTGCCAGCTCACCGGGACTAGCGGGAACAAATGAGCAGTTCTTC
CASSPGLAGTNEQFF
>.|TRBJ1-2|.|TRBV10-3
TGTGCCATCAGTGAGGTCGAAGGGGGTGGCTACACCTTC
CAISEVEGGGYTF
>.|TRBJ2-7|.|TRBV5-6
TGTGCCAGCAGCCTGACAGGCCAAACCTACGAGCAGTACTTC
CASSLTGQTYEQYF
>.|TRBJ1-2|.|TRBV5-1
TGCGCCAGCAGCTTGGCAGATCCCCACTATGGCTACACCTTC
CASSLADPHYGYTF
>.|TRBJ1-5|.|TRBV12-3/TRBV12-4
TGTGCCAGCAGAGGACAAGTCAATCAGCCCCAGCATTTT
CASRGQVNQPQHF
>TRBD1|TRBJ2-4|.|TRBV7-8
TGTGCCAGCAGCTTCGGCGGGACAGGGGGCGAGTACATTCAGTACTTC
CASSFGGTGGEYIQYF
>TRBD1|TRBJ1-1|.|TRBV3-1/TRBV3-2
TGTGCCAGCAGCCATTCGACAGGGAGGTGGAGAGACACTGAAGCTTTCTTT
CASSHSTGRWRDTEAFF
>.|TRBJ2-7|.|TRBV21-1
TGTGCCAGCAGCAAACGGAGCGGCAGCTCCTACGAGCAGTACTTC
CASSKRSGSSYEQYF
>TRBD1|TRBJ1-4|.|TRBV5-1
TGCGCCAGCAGCATAGGACAGGGACCAACTAATGAAAAACTGTTTTTT
CASSIGQGPTNEKLFF
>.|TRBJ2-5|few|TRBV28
TGTGCCAGCAGTTTGCGGGAGACCCAGTACTTC
CASSLRETQYF
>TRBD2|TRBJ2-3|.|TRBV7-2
TGTGCCAGCACCGACCCCGGACTAGCTAAGGTAGATACGCAGTATTTT
CASTDPGLAKVDTQYF
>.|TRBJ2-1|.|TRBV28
TGTGCCAGCAGTTTTATGGAGACAGGCTCCTACAATGAGCAGTTCTTC
CASSFMETGSYNEQFF
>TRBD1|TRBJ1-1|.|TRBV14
TGTGCCAGCAGCCAAGCTCACTCAGGGGGGCGGGCTTTCTTT
CASSQAHSGGRAFF
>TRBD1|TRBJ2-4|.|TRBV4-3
TGCGCCAGCAGCCGGAATACAGGGGCTGGGGACATTCAGTACTTC
CASSRNTGAGDIQYF
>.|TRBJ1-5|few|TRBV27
TGTGCCAGCAGTTTAAACGCGCAGGGGCCCCAGCATTTT
CASSLNAQGPQHF
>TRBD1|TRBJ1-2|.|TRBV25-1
TGTGCCAGCAGTGCTGGGACAGGATATGGCTACACCTTC
CASSAGTGYGYTF
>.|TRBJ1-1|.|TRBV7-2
TGTGCCAGCAGCTTCGGGCGAGGAGGCACTGAAGCTTTCTTT
CASSFGRGGTEAFF
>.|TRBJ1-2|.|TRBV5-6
TGTGCCAGCAGCCTAGGACAGAGGAACTATGGCTACACCTTC
CASSLGQRNYGYTF
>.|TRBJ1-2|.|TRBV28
TGTGCCAGCAGCCCAACCGGGGGCTATGGCTACACCTTC
CASSPTGGYGYTF
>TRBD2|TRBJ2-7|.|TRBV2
TGTGCCAGCAGGACGGGAGGTTGGACCTACGAGCAGTACTTC
CASRTGGWTYEQYF
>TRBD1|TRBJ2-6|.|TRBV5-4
TGTGCCAGCAGCTTACAGGGGACTGGGGCCAACGTCCTGACTTTC
CASSLQGTGANVLTF
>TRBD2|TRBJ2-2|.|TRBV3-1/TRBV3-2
TGTGCCAGCAGCCAAGGACCCCGGACTAGTTTGAACACCGGGGAGCTGTTTTTT
CASSQGPRTSLNTGELFF
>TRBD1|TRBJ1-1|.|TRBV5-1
TGCGCCAGCAGCGGTGACAGGGGAAGGGTGTGGGACACTGAAGCTTTCTTT
CASSGDRGRVWDTEAFF
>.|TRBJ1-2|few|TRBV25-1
TGTGCCAGCAGTGAATCCTCGGGGAAATCTGTCCGCGGCTACACCTTC
CASSESSGKSVRGYTF
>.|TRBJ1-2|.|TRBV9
TGTGCCAGCAGCGTAGCTACAGGAAACTATGGCTACACCTTC
CASSVATGNYGYTF
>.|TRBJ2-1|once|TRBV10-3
TGTGCCATCCAAGACAGCAGCTCCTACAATGAGCAGTTCTTC
CAIQDSSSYNEQFF
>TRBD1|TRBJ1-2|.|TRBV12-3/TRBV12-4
TGTGCCAGCAGTCACGGGACAGACTATGGCTACACCTTC
CASSHGTDYGYTF